Each of the 32 T cell receptor beta chains below was sequenced from the same sample in a study of early T cells in non-severe SARS-CoV-2 infection. A single record per CDR3 protein comes from TCRdb applying MiXCR to the 5' RACE reads. The sample lists 60,000 or so distinct CDR3 sequences; around 9.3% were seen once. This material consisted of whole blood, taken at baseline. The receptor source for this set is an adult who was a healthcare worker with PCR-confirmed SARS-CoV-2 infection or an uninfected control (not recorded which).

The gene calls are TRBV7-3 and TRBJ2-2; a possible D gene is TRBD2 (6 bases). CDR3 size: 16 residues. Per the germline V gene, CDR1 is SGHTA and CDR2 is FQGTGA. The V and J ends lost 8 bases and 8 bases respectively, with 24 bases between them. Here the CDR3 reads CASGKGTSLVPGELFF. The CDR3 nucleotides are TGTGCCAGCGGGAAGGGTACTAGCCTCGTTCCGGGGGAGCTGTTTTTT.

This clonotype occurred many times. V is TRBV7-6 and J is TRBJ2-7; 7 nucleotides match TRBD1. Germline-derived CDR1 and CDR2 are SGHVS and FNYEAQ. V shed 3 bases and J 6 bases; nucleotides not matched to a gene: 5. The CDR3 has 13 residues. CDR3 residues: CASSLRQGSEQYF. CDR3 nucleotides: TGTGCCAGCAGCTTGAGACAGGGATCCGAGCAGTACTTC.

The V call is TRBV20-1, the J call TRBJ2-7; D unclear. This CDR3 is built from 14 residues. Germline V gene sequence: CDR1 DFQATT, CDR2 SNEGSKA (reference sequence). V shed 3 bases and J shed 6 bases, with 18 bases lying between them. Here the CDR3 reads CSASEGPPGGEQYF. The CDR3 DNA follows: TGCAGTGCTAGTGAAGGGCCCCCAGGCGGCGAGCAGTACTTC.

This clonotype came up a few times. V gene TRBV18 combines with J gene TRBJ2-3; no definite D call. V lost 4 bases and J lost 0, with 11 bases in between. Germline V gives CDR1 KGHSH, CDR2 LQKENI. The CDR3 is made up of 15 amino acids. CDR3 nucleotides: TGTGCCAGCTCACAGACGCCGGACAGCACAGATACGCAGTATTTT. Its translation: CASSQTPDSTDTQYF.

On this clonotype itself: The junction shows a germline mismatch at one end, possibly a read error. J is TRBJ2-3 and V is TRBV6-6; D remains ambiguous. Germline-derived CDR1 and CDR2 are MNHNY and SVGAGI (reference sequence). The CDR3 extends over 13 amino acids. The CDR3 DNA is TGTGCCAGCGGTTACGGCCTCACAGATACGCAGTATTTT. This encodes CASGYGLTDTQYF.

The J gene is TRBJ1-2, the V gene TRBV6-1; D might be TRBD1 (6 bases). CDR1 and CDR2 (germline): MNHNS, SASEGT. The CDR3 is made up of 13 amino acids. Trimming removed 4 bases from V and 6 bases from J, with 12 bases in between. The chain's CDR3 is CASSAGTPDGYTF. The CDR3 DNA is TGTGCCAGCAGTGCCGGGACACCAGATGGCTACACCTTC.

A few counts support this clonotype. CDR3 amino acids: CASSQLANTIYF. The DNA of the CDR3 is TGTGCCAGCAGCCAGTTGGCGAACACCATATATTTT. The J gene is TRBJ1-3, the V gene TRBV3-1; D is unclear. This CDR3 comprises 12 residues. V lost 3 bases, J lost 7 bases, and 7 bases lay in between. CDR1 and CDR2 (germline): LGHDT, YNNKEL (reference sequence).

This chain joins TRBV21-1 and TRBJ2-4. TRBV21-1 is annotated as a pseudogene. The CDR3 has 15 amino acids. Written as DNA, the CDR3 is TGTGCCAGCAGCAAAGGAACCCTAGCCAAAAACATTCAGTACTTC. Protein sequence: CASSKGTLAKNIQYF.

This clonotype was observed a few times. This rearrangement joins TRBV9 to TRBJ2-2; unclear D gene. Per the germline V gene, CDR1 is SGDLS and CDR2 is YYNGEE. The ends were cut back, 0 bases at V and 0 bases at J, with 12 bases in the middle. This CDR3 region has 17 residues. The CDR3 loop reads CASSVEVLVSNTGELFF. The CDR3 region has the DNA TGTGCCAGCAGCGTAGAGGTGCTGGTATCGAACACCGGGGAGCTGTTTTTT.

This clonotype was counted a few times. The V gene is TRBV24-1, the J gene TRBJ2-1, with 9 bases matching TRBD1. With V trimmed by 6 bases and J by 6 bases, 5 bases remained unmatched. Germline-derived CDR1 and CDR2 are KGHDR and SFDVKD. CDR3 length: 14 amino acids. This CDR3 is CATSRGQGINEQFF. Here the CDR3 DNA reads TGTGCCACCAGTCGTGGACAGGGGATCAATGAGCAGTTCTTC.

The chain combines TRBV12-3 or TRBV12-4 with TRBJ1-6, with 8 bases lining up with TRBD1. The CDR3 extends over 15 amino acids. Losses at the gene ends were 5 bases for V and 9 bases for J; bases not matched to a gene: 9. DNA for the CDR3: TGTGCCAGCAGTCCGAGGACAGGGCGTGGTTCACCCCTCCACTTT. Amino acid sequence: CASSPRTGRGSPLHF.

The rearrangement links TRBV30 to TRBJ1-5; 7 bases are shared with TRBD1. V shed 0 bases and J 6 bases; nucleotides not matched to a gene: 2. This CDR3 contains 13 residues. Germline V lookup: CDR1 GTSNPN, CDR2 SVGIG (reference sequence). CDR3: CAWSVRGSQPQHF. As DNA, the CDR3 is TGTGCCTGGAGTGTCAGGGGGAGTCAGCCCCAGCATTTT.

This clonotype was observed at least ten times. V gene TRBV24-1 combines with J gene TRBJ2-1, with TRBD1 identical over 10 bases. The CDR3 runs 16 residues. Germline V CDR1 and CDR2: KGHDR, SFDVKD. The trim removed 3 bases at V and 2 bases at J, leaving 3 bases unmatched. CDR3 amino acids: CATSDQGQGTYNEQFF. DNA of the CDR3: TGTGCCACCAGTGATCAGGGACAGGGGACCTACAATGAGCAGTTCTTC.

The rearrangement uses TRBV7-2 and TRBJ2-2; TRBD2 matches 15 bases. The CDR3 is 17 amino acids. V was clipped by 5 bases and J by 5 bases; unmatched bases: 6. CDR1 is SGHTA, CDR2 FQGNSA, per germline. CDR3 coding DNA: TGTGCCAGCAGCCCGGGACTAGCGGGGGGAAAGACCGGGGAGCTGTTTTTT. It yields the protein CASSPGLAGGKTGELFF. The whole variable domain, filled in from reference TRBV7-2 and TRBJ2-2, reads GAGVSQSPSNKVTEKGKDVELRCDPISGHTALYWYRQSLGQGLEFLIYFQGNSAPDKSGLPSDRFSAERTGGSVSTLTIQRTQQEDSAVYLCASSPGLAGGKTGELFFGEGSRLTVL.

This clonotype has only a few counts. The chain joins TRBV5-1 to TRBJ2-7; a weak D match, TRBD2 (6 bases). CDR1 SGHRS and CDR2 YFSETQ come from the germline V gene. V was clipped by 1 base and J by 6 bases, with 23 bases between them. The CDR3 has 17 residues. The CDR3 spells CASSLRGDAGRFSEQYF. CDR3 DNA sequence: TGCGCCAGCAGCTTGAGAGGGGACGCGGGGCGTTTTTCCGAGCAGTACTTC. The full variable domain, its missing parts supplied by reference TRBV5-1 and TRBJ2-7, is KAGVTQTPRYLIKTRGQQVTLSCSPISGHRSVSWYQQTPGQGLQFLFEYFSETQRNKGNFPGRFSGRQFSNSRSEMNVSTLELGDSALYLCASSLRGDAGRFSEQYFGPGTRLTVT.

This clonotype was counted between two and nine times. The rearrangement links TRBV11-2 to TRBJ2-7; D unresolved. The V end was cut by 5 bases, the J end by 4 bases, with 15 bases between. The length of the CDR3 is 14 residues. The V gene's germline CDR1 is SGHAT and CDR2 FQNNGV. This CDR3 reads CASSLPGSLYEQYF. The CDR3 coding sequence is TGTGCCAGCAGCCTCCCAGGCTCCCTATACGAGCAGTACTTC.

The chain recombines TRBV12-3 or TRBV12-4 with TRBJ2-3; D not resolved. V shed 6 bases and J shed 3 bases, with 10 bases lying between them. The CDR3 consists of 13 residues. CDR3 in DNA: TGTGCCAGCAGACCGAAGGAAACAGATACGCAGTATTTT. Residues: CASRPKETDTQYF.

This clonotype was found many times. The CDR3 protein is CASSGTGGPYGYTF. CDR3 nucleotide sequence: TGTGCCAGCAGTGGGACAGGGGGACCCTATGGCTACACCTTC. V usage is TRBV7-2 and J usage is TRBJ1-2; 11 nucleotides match TRBD1. The CDR3 consists of 14 residues. Germline V gene data show CDR1 as SGHTA and CDR2 as FQGNSA. V shed 6 bases and J 4 bases; nucleotides not matched to a gene: 4.

This clonotype was observed a few times. The V and J genes are TRBV29-1 and TRBJ2-5; D is perhaps TRBD2 (6 bases). V lost 3 bases to trimming and J lost 1 base, with 9 bases between them. The CDR3 runs 13 residues. In germline, CDR1 is SQVTM, CDR2 ANQGSEA. CDR3 bases: TGCAGCGTTGACGGGGGACCCCAAGAGACCCAGTACTTC. Amino acids: CSVDGGPQETQYF.

This chain connects TRBV29-1 to TRBJ2-2; D is perhaps TRBD1 (6 bases). This CDR3 spans 13 amino acids. Germline V gene lookup returns CDR1 SQVTM and CDR2 ANQGSEA. Deletions cut 4 bases from V and 7 bases from J, with 13 bases between. CDR3 loop: CSVAFIRGGELFF. As DNA, the CDR3 is TGCAGCGTTGCGTTCATCAGGGGCGGGGAGCTGTTTTTT.

The sample holds many counts of this clonotype. The chain joins TRBV7-9 to TRBJ2-5; D gene uncertain. Per germline, CDR1 SEHNR and CDR2 FQNEAQ (reference sequence). The CDR3 is 15 amino acids. The V end was cut by 1 base, the J end by 5 bases, with 14 bases between. DNA for the CDR3: TGTGCCAGCAGCTTAGAACAGTCTGCGTTGGAGACCCAGTACTTC. Its protein product is CASSLEQSALETQYF.

V is TRBV18 and J is TRBJ2-2; D is undetermined. Trimming stripped 2 bases from V and 4 bases from J, with 14 bases between. CDR1 is KGHSH, CDR2 LQKENI, per germline. The CDR3 is made up of 16 amino acids. CDR3 DNA: TGTGCCAGCTCACCAGCTAGATTGGCGACCACCGGGGAGCTGTTTTTT. Translated: CASSPARLATTGELFF.

This clonotype was counted between two and nine times. The chain couples TRBV7-2 to TRBJ1-1; D is undetermined. Germline loops: CDR1 SGHTA, CDR2 FQGNSA. CDR3 length: 17 residues. Trimming took off 7 bases at V and 2 bases at J, with 23 bases between the two ends. DNA for the CDR3: TGTGCCAGCATCCTCCTGGCACCACTAGGAGACAACACTGAAGCTTTCTTT. This translates into CASILLAPLGDNTEAFF.

This clonotype was seen repeatedly, ten times or more. CDR3 bases: TGTGCCAGCAGCTCCCGACTAGCGGGAGGGGAGACCCAGTACTTC. Its protein is CASSSRLAGGETQYF. The chain links TRBV7-9 to TRBJ2-5; 14 bases are shared with TRBD2. Germline loops: CDR1 SEHNR, CDR2 FQNEAQ (reference sequence). The CDR3 covers 15 residues. V gave up 4 bases and J gave up 5 bases; unmatched junction bases: 3. The full variable domain, its missing parts supplied by reference TRBV7-9 and TRBJ2-5, is DTGVSQNPRHKITKRGQNVTFRCDPISEHNRLYWYRQTLGQGPEFLTYFQNEAQLEKSRLLSDRFSAERPKGSFSTLEIQRTEQGDSAMYLCASSSRLAGGETQYFGPGTRLLVL.

The chain carries TRBV4-2 and TRBJ2-7, with D possibly being TRBD1 (5 bases). V lost 0 bases and J 2 bases, leaving 11 bases between the germline ends. CDR1 is LGHNA, CDR2 YNFKEQ, per germline. This CDR3 comprises 15 residues. CDR3: CASSQEWGPTYEQYF. CDR3 in DNA: TGTGCCAGCAGCCAAGAGTGGGGCCCTACCTACGAGCAGTACTTC.

This chain connects TRBV13 to TRBJ2-2, with D perhaps TRBD2 (6 bases). V lost 4 bases and J 5 bases, leaving 17 bases between the germline ends. Germline CDR1 is PRHDT and CDR2 is FYEKMQ (reference sequence). This CDR3 is 16 amino acids long. CDR3: CASSSLTSGGTGELFF. In DNA form, the CDR3 reads TGTGCCAGCAGCTCCCTGACGAGCGGAGGGACCGGGGAGCTGTTTTTT.

This clonotype was counted a few times. The CDR3 bases are TGTGCCAGCAGTGACTTGGCGGGGGGCACAGATACGCAGTATTTT. This gives the protein CASSDLAGGTDTQYF. This chain connects TRBV6-4 to TRBJ2-3; 7 bases map to TRBD2. This CDR3 has 15 residues. The germline V gene encodes CDR1 MRHNA and CDR2 SNTAGT. V shed 1 base and J 1 base; nucleotides not matched to a gene: 2.

In this sample, this clonotype turned up many times. V and J are TRBV18 and TRBJ2-3; weak D call: TRBD1 (5 bases). Trimming shortened V by 3 bases and J by 0 bases, and 7 bases separated the two germline ends. CDR1 is KGHSH, CDR2 LQKENI, per germline. CDR3 size: 14 residues. The CDR3 protein is CASSPTGSTDTQYF. The CDR3 nucleotides read TGTGCCAGCTCACCTACAGGCAGCACAGATACGCAGTATTTT.

This clonotype was seen a handful of times. The V and J genes are TRBV7-2 and TRBJ1-2; TRBD1 matches at 8 bases. Germline V lookup: CDR1 SGHTA, CDR2 FQGNSA. Trimming at V came to 5 bases and at J to 7 bases, leaving 9 bases not matched to a gene. This CDR3 is built from 14 residues. This CDR3 reads CASSAPGQGSGYTF. CDR3 DNA sequence: TGTGCCAGCAGCGCCCCCGGACAGGGTAGTGGCTACACCTTC.

This clonotype was counted between two and nine times. This chain uses TRBV5-1 with TRBJ2-5, with 7 bases that match TRBD2. V lost 6 bases to trimming and J lost 1 base; unmatched junction nucleotides: 6. Germline CDR1 is SGHRS and CDR2 is YFSETQ. This CDR3 has 14 residues. The CDR3 here is CASTVGLLQETQYF. For the CDR3, the DNA is TGCGCCAGCACCGTGGGACTACTCCAAGAGACCCAGTACTTC. The complete variable domain, with remaining parts taken from reference TRBV5-1 and TRBJ2-5, reads KAGVTQTPRYLIKTRGQQVTLSCSPISGHRSVSWYQQTPGQGLQFLFEYFSETQRNKGNFPGRFSGRQFSNSRSEMNVSTLELGDSALYLCASTVGLLQETQYFGPGTRLLVL.

V gene TRBV5-1 combines with J gene TRBJ1-2; D remains unclear. The V end was cut by 3 bases, the J end by 6 bases, with 18 bases between. CDR1 and CDR2 from the germline V gene are SGHRS and YFSETQ. The CDR3 runs to 15 residues. CDR3 in amino acids: CASSSHGSNSNGYTF. Written as DNA, the CDR3 is TGCGCCAGCAGCTCCCATGGGAGCAACTCTAATGGCTACACCTTC.

The chain joins TRBV12-3 or TRBV12-4 to TRBJ2-1; D is unclear. V was cut by 6 bases and J by 9 bases, with 9 bases left in between. This CDR3 has 11 residues. The CDR3: CASSRFSEQFF. Here the CDR3 DNA reads TGTGCCAGCAGCCGCTTCAGTGAGCAGTTCTTC.